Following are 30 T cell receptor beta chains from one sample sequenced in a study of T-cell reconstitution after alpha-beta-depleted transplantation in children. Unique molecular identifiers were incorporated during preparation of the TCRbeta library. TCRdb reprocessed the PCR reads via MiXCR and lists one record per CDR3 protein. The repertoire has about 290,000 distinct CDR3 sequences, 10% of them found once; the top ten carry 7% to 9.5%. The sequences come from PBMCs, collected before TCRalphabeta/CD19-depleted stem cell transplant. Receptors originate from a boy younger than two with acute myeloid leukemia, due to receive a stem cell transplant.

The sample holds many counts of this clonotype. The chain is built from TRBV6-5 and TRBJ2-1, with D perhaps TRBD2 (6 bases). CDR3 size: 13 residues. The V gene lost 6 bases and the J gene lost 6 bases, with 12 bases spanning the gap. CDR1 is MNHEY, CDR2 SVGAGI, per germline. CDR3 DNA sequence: TGTGCCAGCAGATACGGGGGATTCAATGAGCAGTTCTTC. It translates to CASRYGGFNEQFF.

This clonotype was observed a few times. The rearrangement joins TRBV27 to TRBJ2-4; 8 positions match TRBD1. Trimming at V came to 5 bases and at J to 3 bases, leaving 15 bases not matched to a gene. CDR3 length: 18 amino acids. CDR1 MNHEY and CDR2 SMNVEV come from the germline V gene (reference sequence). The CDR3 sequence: CASSLGTGQQTDKNIQYF. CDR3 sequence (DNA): TGTGCCAGCAGTCTGGGGACAGGCCAACAGACGGACAAAAACATTCAGTACTTC.

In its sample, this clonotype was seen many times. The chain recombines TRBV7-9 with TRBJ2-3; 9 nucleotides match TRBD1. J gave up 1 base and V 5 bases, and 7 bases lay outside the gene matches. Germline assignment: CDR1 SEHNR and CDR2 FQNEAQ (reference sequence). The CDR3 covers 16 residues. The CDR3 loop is CASSTGDRVGTDTQYF. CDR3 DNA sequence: TGTGCCAGCAGCACCGGGGACAGGGTGGGCACAGATACGCAGTATTTT. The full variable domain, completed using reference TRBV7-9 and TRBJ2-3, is DTGVSQNPRHKITKRGQNVTFRCDPISEHNRLYWYRQTLGQGPEFLTYFQNEAQLEKSRLLSDRFSAERPKGSFSTLEIQRTEQGDSAMYLCASSTGDRVGTDTQYFGPGTRLTVL.

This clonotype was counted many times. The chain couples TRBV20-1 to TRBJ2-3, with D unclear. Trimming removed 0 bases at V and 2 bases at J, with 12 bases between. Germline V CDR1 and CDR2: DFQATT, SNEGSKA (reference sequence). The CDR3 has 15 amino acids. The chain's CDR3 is CSARDLGQATDTQYF. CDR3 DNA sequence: TGCAGTGCTAGAGATCTAGGGCAGGCCACAGATACGCAGTATTTT.

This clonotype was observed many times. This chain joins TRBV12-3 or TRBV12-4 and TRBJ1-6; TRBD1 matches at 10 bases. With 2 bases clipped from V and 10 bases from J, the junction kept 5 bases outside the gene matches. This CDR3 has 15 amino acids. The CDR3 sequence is CASSLRGTGVSPLHF. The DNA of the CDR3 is TGTGCCAGCAGTTTACGGGGGACAGGGGTATCACCCCTCCACTTT.

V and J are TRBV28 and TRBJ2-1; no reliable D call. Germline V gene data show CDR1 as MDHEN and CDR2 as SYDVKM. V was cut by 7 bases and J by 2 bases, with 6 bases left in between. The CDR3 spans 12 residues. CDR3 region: CASTSTYNEQFF. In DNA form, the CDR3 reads TGTGCCAGCACCTCCACCTACAATGAGCAGTTCTTC.

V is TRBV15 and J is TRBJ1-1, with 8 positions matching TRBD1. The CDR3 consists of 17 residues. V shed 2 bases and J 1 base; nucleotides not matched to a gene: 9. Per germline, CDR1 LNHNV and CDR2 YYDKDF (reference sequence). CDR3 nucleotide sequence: TGTGCCACCAGCAGATATGATGTTGGACAGGGGAACACTGAAGCTTTCTTT. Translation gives CATSRYDVGQGNTEAFF. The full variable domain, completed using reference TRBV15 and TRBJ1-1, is DAMVIQNPRYQVTQFGKPVTLSCSQTLNHNVMYWYQQKSSQAPKLLFHYYDKDFNNEADTPDNFQSRRPNTSFCFLDIRSPGLGDTAMYLCATSRYDVGQGNTEAFFGQGTRLTVV.

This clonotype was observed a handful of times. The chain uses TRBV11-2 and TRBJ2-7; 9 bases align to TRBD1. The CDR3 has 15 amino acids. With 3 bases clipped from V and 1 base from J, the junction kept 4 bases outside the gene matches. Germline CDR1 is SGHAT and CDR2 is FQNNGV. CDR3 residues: CASSFTGGTSYEQYF. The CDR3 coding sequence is TGTGCCAGCAGCTTCACAGGGGGCACATCCTACGAGCAGTACTTC.

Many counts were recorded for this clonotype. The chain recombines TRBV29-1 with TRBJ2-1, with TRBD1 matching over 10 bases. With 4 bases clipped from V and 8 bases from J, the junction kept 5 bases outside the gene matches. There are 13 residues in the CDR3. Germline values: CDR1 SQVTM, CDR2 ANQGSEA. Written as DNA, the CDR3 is TGCAGCGTTGTGGGGACAGGGGACCATGAGCAGTTCTTC. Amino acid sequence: CSVVGTGDHEQFF.

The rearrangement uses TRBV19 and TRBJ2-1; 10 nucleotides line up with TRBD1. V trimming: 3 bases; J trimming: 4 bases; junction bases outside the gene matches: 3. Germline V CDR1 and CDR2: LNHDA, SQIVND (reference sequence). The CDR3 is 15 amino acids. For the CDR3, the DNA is TGTGCCAGTAGTATCCTGGACAGGGGGTACAATGAGCAGTTCTTC. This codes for CASSILDRGYNEQFF.

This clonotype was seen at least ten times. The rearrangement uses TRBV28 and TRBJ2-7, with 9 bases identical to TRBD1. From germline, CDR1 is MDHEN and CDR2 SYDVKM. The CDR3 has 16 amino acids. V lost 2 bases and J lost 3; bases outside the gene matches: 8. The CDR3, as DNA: TGTGCCAGCAGTTTAAGGCCCGGGACAGGGATCTACGAGCAGTACTTC. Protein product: CASSLRPGTGIYEQYF.

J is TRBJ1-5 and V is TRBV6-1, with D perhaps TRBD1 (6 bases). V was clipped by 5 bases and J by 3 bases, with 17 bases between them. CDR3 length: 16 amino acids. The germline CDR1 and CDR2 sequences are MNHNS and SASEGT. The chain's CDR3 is CASSTSGVLFNQPQHF. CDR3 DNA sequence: TGTGCCAGCAGTACCTCAGGGGTCCTTTTCAATCAGCCCCAGCATTTT.

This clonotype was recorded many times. CDR3 in amino acids: CSATSSIGSSYEQYF. CDR3 coding DNA: TGCAGTGCTACCTCTTCAATAGGAAGCTCCTACGAGCAGTACTTC. The gene calls are TRBV20-1 and TRBJ2-7; D not certain. The CDR3 has 15 amino acids. Deletions cut 4 bases from V and 0 bases from J, with 16 bases between. Germline V lookup: CDR1 DFQATT, CDR2 SNEGSKA (reference sequence).

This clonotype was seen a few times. The CDR3 region is CASRGLSSYNEQFF. The CDR3 bases are TGCGCCAGCAGGGGGTTGAGCTCCTACAATGAGCAGTTCTTC. V is TRBV5-1 and J is TRBJ2-1; D is undetermined. CDR3 size: 14 residues. Trimming removed 5 bases from V and 0 bases from J, with 9 bases in between. Germline lookup yields CDR1 SGHRS and CDR2 YFSETQ. The whole variable domain, remainder taken from reference TRBV5-1 and TRBJ2-1, is KAGVTQTPRYLIKTRGQQVTLSCSPISGHRSVSWYQQTPGQGLQFLFEYFSETQRNKGNFPGRFSGRQFSNSRSEMNVSTLELGDSALYLCASRGLSSYNEQFFGPGTRLTVL.

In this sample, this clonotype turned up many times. The CDR3 bases are TGTGCCAGCAGCGCAGCGGGATATGGCTACGAGCAGTACTTC. Translated, it gives CASSAAGYGYEQYF. The chain carries TRBV9 and TRBJ2-7; TRBD2 matches 7 bases. J was trimmed by 3 bases and V by 3 bases; bases with no gene match: 6. The germline V gene encodes CDR1 SGDLS and CDR2 YYNGEE. The CDR3 spans 14 residues.

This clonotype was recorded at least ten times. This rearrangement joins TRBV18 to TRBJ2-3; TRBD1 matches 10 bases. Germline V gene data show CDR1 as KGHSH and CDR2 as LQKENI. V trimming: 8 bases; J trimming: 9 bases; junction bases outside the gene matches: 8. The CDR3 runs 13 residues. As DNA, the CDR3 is TGTGCCAGCGACTACCGGGGACAGGGGACGCAGTATTTT. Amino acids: CASDYRGQGTQYF.

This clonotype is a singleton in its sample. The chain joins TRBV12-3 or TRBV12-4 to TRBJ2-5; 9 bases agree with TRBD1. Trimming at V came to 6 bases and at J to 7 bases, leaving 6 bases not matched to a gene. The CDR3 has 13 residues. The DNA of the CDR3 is TGTGCCAGCAGACCAACAGGGGGCAGGACCCAGTACTTC. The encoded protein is CASRPTGGRTQYF.

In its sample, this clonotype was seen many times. This CDR3 is CASSLASGARSSPLHF. The CDR3 region has the DNA TGTGCCAGCAGCTTAGCTTCGGGGGCGCGGAGTTCACCCCTCCACTTT. The chain couples TRBV7-2 to TRBJ1-6, with D possibly being TRBD1 (6 bases). Trimming removed 0 bases from V and 9 bases from J, with 15 bases in between. The CDR3 runs to 16 residues. Germline V gives CDR1 SGHTA, CDR2 FQGNSA.

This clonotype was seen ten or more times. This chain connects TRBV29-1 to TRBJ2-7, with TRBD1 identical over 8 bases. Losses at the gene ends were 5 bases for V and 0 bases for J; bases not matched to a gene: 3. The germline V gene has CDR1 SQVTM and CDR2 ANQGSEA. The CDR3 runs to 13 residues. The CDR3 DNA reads TGCAGCGTTCAGACAGGGGTCTCCTACGAGCAGTACTTC. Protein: CSVQTGVSYEQYF.

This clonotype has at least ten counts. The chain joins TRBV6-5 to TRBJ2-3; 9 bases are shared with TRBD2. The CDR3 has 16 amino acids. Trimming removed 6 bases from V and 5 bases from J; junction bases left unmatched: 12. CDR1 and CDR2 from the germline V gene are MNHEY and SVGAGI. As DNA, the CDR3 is TGTGCCAGCAGCCCGCCTAGCGGGGTCCGAGGAGATACGCAGTATTTT. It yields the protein CASSPPSGVRGDTQYF.

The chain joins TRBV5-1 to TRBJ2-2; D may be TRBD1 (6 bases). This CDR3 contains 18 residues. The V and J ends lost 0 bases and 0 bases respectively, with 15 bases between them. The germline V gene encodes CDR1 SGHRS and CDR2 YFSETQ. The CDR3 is CASSLGKTGKANTGELFF. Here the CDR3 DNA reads TGCGCCAGCAGCTTGGGAAAAACAGGGAAGGCGAACACCGGGGAGCTGTTTTTT.

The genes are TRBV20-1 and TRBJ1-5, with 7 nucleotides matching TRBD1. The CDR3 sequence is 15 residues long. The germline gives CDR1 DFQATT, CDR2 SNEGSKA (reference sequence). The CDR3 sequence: CCVEKPGGGPWAQHF. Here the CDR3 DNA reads TGCTGTGTGGAGAAGCCGGGAGGGGGCCCTTGGGCCCAGCATTTT.

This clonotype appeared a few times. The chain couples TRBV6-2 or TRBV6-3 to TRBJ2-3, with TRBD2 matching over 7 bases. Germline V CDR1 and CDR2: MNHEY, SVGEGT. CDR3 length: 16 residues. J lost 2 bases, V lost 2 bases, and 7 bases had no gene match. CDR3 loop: CASSYPRGRNTDTQYF. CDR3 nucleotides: TGTGCCAGCAGTTACCCCCGCGGGAGAAACACAGATACGCAGTATTTT.

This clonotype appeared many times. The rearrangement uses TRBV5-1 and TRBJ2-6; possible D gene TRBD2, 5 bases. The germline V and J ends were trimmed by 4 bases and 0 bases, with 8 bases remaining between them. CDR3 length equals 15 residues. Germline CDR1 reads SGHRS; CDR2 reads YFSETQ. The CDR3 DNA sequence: TGCGCCAGCAGCACCACTAGCTCTGGGGCCAACGTCCTGACTTTC. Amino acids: CASSTTSSGANVLTF.

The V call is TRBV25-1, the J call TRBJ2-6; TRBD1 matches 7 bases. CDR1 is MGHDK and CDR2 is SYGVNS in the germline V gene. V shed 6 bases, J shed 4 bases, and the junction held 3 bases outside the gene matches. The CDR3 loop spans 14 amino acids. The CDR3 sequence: CASSDREGANVLTF. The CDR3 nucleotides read TGTGCCAGCAGCGACAGGGAGGGGGCCAACGTCCTGACTTTC. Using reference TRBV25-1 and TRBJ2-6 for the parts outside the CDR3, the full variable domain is EADIYQTPRYLVIGTGKKITLECSQTMGHDKMYWYQQDPGMELHLIHYSYGVNSTEKGDLSSESTVSRIRTEHFPLTLESARPSHTSQYLCASSDREGANVLTFGAGSRLTVL.

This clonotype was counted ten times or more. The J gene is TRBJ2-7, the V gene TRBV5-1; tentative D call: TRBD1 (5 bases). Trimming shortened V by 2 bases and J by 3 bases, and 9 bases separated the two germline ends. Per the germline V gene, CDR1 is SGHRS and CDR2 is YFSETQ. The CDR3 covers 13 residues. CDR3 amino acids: CASSFQGGYEQYF. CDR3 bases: TGCGCCAGCAGCTTCCAGGGCGGCTACGAGCAGTACTTC.

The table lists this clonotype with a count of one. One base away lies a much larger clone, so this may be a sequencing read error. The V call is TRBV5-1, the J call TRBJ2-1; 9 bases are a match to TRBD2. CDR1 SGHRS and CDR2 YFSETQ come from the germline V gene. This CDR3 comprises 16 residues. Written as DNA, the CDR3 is TGCGCCGGCAGCTTGGACGGCGGGGGGGCAAGAAATGAGCAGTTCTTC. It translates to CAGSLDGGGARNEQFF.

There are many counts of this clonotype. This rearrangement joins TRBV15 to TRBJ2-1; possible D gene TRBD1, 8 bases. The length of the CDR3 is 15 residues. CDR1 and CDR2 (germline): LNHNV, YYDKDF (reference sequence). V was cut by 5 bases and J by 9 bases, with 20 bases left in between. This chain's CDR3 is CATSSYRGEGGEQFF. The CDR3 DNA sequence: TGTGCCACCAGCTCCTACAGGGGGGAGGGGGGTGAGCAGTTCTTC.

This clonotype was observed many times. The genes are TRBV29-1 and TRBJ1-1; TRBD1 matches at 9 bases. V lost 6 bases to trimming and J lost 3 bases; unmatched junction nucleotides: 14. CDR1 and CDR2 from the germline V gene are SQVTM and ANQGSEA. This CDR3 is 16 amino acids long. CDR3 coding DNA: TGCAGCGTCCCCGGACAGGGGAACATTGAGTACACTGAAGCTTTCTTT. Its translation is CSVPGQGNIEYTEAFF. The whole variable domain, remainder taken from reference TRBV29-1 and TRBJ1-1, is SAVISQKPSRDICQRGTSLTIQCQVDSQVTMMFWYRQQPGQSLTLIATANQGSEATYESGFVIDKFPISRPNLTFSTLTVSNMSPEDSSIYLCSVPGQGNIEYTEAFFGQGTRLTVV.

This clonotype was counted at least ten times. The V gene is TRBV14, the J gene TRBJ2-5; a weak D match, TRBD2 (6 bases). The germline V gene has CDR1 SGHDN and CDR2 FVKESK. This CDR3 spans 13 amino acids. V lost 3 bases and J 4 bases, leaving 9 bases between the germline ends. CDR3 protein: CASSHGGGETQYF. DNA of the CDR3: TGTGCCAGCAGCCACGGGGGAGGAGAGACCCAGTACTTC.